One and the same sample provided the 20 T cell receptor beta chains below, sequenced in a study of T cell repertoires in cytomegalovirus infection. For these receptors, no antigen is known. TCRdb used MiXCR to reprocess the reads, holding one entry per CDR3 protein. In the table there are roughly 990,000 distinct CDR3 sequences, 31% of which are singletons. Here the sequenced sample was cultured CD8+ T cells from PBMCs, taken from culture after CMV antigen stimulation. These receptors all stem from a human donor in good health (CMV status not recorded). Some clones in this sample may be carry-over from other donors' samples.

The chain has TRBV7-8 and TRBJ1-6; unclear D gene. CDR3 length: 11 amino acids. The ends were cut back, 3 bases at V and 15 bases at J, with 9 bases in the middle. Germline assignment: CDR1 SGHVS and CDR2 FQNEAQ. The DNA for the CDR3 is TGTGCCAGCAGCTTCACGGAGGTCCTCCACTTT. Protein product: CASSFTEVLHF.

Only a few counts were recorded for this clonotype. The chain joins TRBV7-9 to TRBJ1-2, with 9 bases fitting TRBD1. The CDR3 extends over 15 amino acids. Trimming took 5 bases from V and 2 from J; bases not matched to a gene: 6. CDR1 is SEHNR and CDR2 is FQNEAQ in the germline V gene (reference sequence). The CDR3: CASSGWTGENYGYTF. As DNA, the CDR3 is TGTGCCAGCAGCGGTTGGACAGGGGAGAACTATGGCTACACCTTC.

The chain recombines TRBV6-2 or TRBV6-3 with TRBJ1-5; 9 positions agree with TRBD1. The CDR3 consists of 14 residues. V shed 10 bases and J 2 bases; nucleotides not matched to a gene: 6. Germline V CDR1 and CDR2: MNHEY, SVGEGT. CDR3 coding DNA: TGTGCCACCAATCGGGACAGGGGCAATCAGCCCCAGCATTTT. Its translation is CATNRDRGNQPQHF.

This clonotype was seen more than once but under ten times. The DNA for the CDR3 is TGTGCCACCAGTGACAGGGGCTCCTACAATGAGCAGTTCTTC. This codes for CATSDRGSYNEQFF. The chain is built from TRBV24-1 and TRBJ2-1; weak D call: TRBD1 (6 bases). The length of the CDR3 is 14 residues. V was clipped by 4 bases and J by 0 bases, with 6 bases between them. From germline, CDR1 is KGHDR and CDR2 SFDVKD.

The table lists this clonotype with a few counts. The chain carries TRBV12-3 or TRBV12-4 and TRBJ1-1; D perhaps matches TRBD1 (6 bases). The CDR3 spans 13 residues. Trimming shortened V by 6 bases and J by 6 bases, and 14 bases separated the two germline ends. The DNA for the CDR3 is TGTGCCAGCAGACAGGGAGTTATACCTGAAGCTTTCTTT. Translating gives CASRQGVIPEAFF.

The V call is TRBV9, the J call TRBJ1-4; D perhaps matches TRBD1 (6 bases). The CDR3 sequence is 14 residues long. CDR1 and CDR2 (germline): SGDLS, YYNGEE. The V gene lost 3 bases and the J gene lost 5 bases, with 11 bases spanning the gap. The CDR3 reads CASSGRDMNEKLFF. The CDR3 coding sequence is TGTGCCAGCAGCGGGCGGGACATGAATGAAAAACTGTTTTTT.

This clonotype was observed a handful of times. The genes are TRBV14 and TRBJ2-3; no definite D call. V lost 3 bases and J 2 bases, leaving 15 bases between the germline ends. The CDR3 runs to 16 residues. From germline, CDR1 is SGHDN and CDR2 FVKESK. The CDR3 loop reads CASSHTYRAHTDTQYF. CDR3 DNA sequence: TGTGCCAGCAGCCATACATACCGGGCCCACACAGATACGCAGTATTTT.

V and J are TRBV6-1 and TRBJ2-5, with D hard to call. Germline values: CDR1 MNHNS, CDR2 SASEGT. CDR3 length: 14 amino acids. Trimming removed 2 bases from V and 1 base from J, with 8 bases in between. The chain's CDR3 is CASSEPGLQETQYF. The CDR3 DNA is TGTGCCAGCAGTGAACCTGGTCTCCAAGAGACCCAGTACTTC.

This clonotype appeared a few times. This chain uses TRBV7-9 with TRBJ1-6, with D perhaps matching TRBD1 (5 bases). V dropped 8 bases and J dropped 0 bases, with 14 bases sitting between them. Germline CDR1 and CDR2: SEHNR and FQNEAQ (reference sequence). The CDR3 consists of 16 residues. CDR3 coding DNA: TGTGCCAGCCGGGGAGAGGGGAGCTCCTATAATTCACCCCTCCACTTT. The encoded protein is CASRGEGSSYNSPLHF.

The chain has TRBV12-3 or TRBV12-4 and TRBJ2-7; no reliable D call. Trimming pared 7 bases from V and 6 bases from J, leaving 13 bases between. The CDR3 length is 12 residues. CDR3 in amino acids: CASTSPPLEQYF. Here the CDR3 DNA reads TGTGCCAGCACCTCCCCCCCCCTCGAGCAGTACTTC.

This clonotype was detected only once. The CDR3 protein is CRSSGVGGTDTQYF. DNA for the CDR3: TGTCGCAGCAGCGGAGTGGGGGGCACAGATACGCAGTATTTT. This chain joins TRBV7-6 and TRBJ2-3; the D call may be TRBD1 or TRBD2 (5 bases each). CDR3 length: 14 amino acids. Looked up from germline, CDR1 is SGHVS and CDR2 is FNYEAQ.

J is TRBJ1-1 and V is TRBV7-8; possible D gene TRBD1, 6 bases. Germline V CDR1 and CDR2: SGHVS, FQNEAQ. This CDR3 is 15 amino acids long. The V end lost 3 bases, the J end lost 7 bases, and 18 bases lay between the germline ends. For the CDR3, the DNA is TGTGCCAGCAGCTTGGCCGGGACATGGAAGGTTGAAGCTTTCTTT. Encoded protein: CASSLAGTWKVEAFF.

In this sample, this clonotype turned up a few times. The V call is TRBV6-1, the J call TRBJ2-7, with no clear D. The CDR3 is 14 residues long. The V gene lost 6 bases and the J gene lost 2 bases, with 14 bases spanning the gap. The germline gives CDR1 MNHNS, CDR2 SASEGT. CDR3 coding DNA: TGTGCCAGCAGCCTTACCCCCGGACCCTACGAGCAGTACGTC. This translates into CASSLTPGPYEQYV.

Concerning this clonotype: With a much larger clone just one base away, this may be a read error. This chain's CDR3 is CVSSLTWGGLDEQFF. In DNA form, the CDR3 reads TGTGTCAGCAGCTTAACCTGGGGGGGCCTGGATGAGCAGTTCTTC. The chain couples TRBV7-6 to TRBJ2-1; D is possibly TRBD2 (7 bases). Germline V lookup: CDR1 SGHVS, CDR2 FNYEAQ. This CDR3 region has 15 residues.

This clonotype came up a few times. This chain connects TRBV15 to TRBJ1-1; a possible D gene is TRBD1 (6 bases). Trimming took off 4 bases at V and 2 bases at J, with 17 bases between the two ends. From germline, CDR1 is LNHNV and CDR2 YYDKDF (reference sequence). This CDR3 is 16 amino acids long. CDR3 residues: CATSTLLNRVNTEAFF. The CDR3, as DNA: TGTGCCACCAGCACCCTCCTCAACAGGGTCAACACTGAAGCTTTCTTT.

The sample holds many counts of this clonotype. The genes are TRBV6-2 or TRBV6-3 and TRBJ2-7; 8 bases fit TRBD2. J gave up 2 bases and V 4 bases, and 1 base lay outside the gene matches. The CDR3 is 13 residues long. CDR1 is MNHEY, CDR2 SVGEGT, per germline. The CDR3 DNA is TGTGCCAGCAGTTTAGCGGGGACCTACGAGCAGTACGTC. Residues: CASSLAGTYEQYV.

This clonotype was seen ten or more times. V and J are TRBV11-3 and TRBJ2-7, with 9 bases that match TRBD1. CDR3 length: 15 amino acids. With V trimmed by 5 bases and J by 0 bases, 5 bases remained unmatched. In germline, CDR1 is SGHNT, CDR2 YENEEA. CDR3 coding DNA: TGTGCCAGCAGCCCGGGACAGGGTTCCTCCTACGAGCAGTACTTC. Translating it yields CASSPGQGSSYEQYF. Filled out from reference TRBV11-3 and TRBJ2-7, the complete variable domain reads EAGVVQSPRYKIIEKKQPVAFWCNPISGHNTLYWYLQNLGQGPELLIRYENEEAVDDSQLPKDRFSAERLKGVDSTLKIQPAELGDSAVYLCASSPGQGSSYEQYFGPGTRLTVT.

The CDR3, as DNA: TGCGCCAGCAGTGACTTTTGGGACAGGGAGAATTCACCCCTCCACTTT. Translation gives CASSDFWDRENSPLHF. The chain joins TRBV10-2 to TRBJ1-6; 9 bases line up with TRBD1. Germline CDR1 is WSHSY and CDR2 is SAAADI. This CDR3 contains 16 residues. Trimming took 3 bases from V and 7 from J; bases not matched to a gene: 7.

As regards this clonotype: A much more abundant neighbour one base away suggests this may be a read error. CDR3 nucleotides: TGTGCCAGCAGCTTTTTGGACAGAAGTGGAAACACCATATATTTT. It encodes CASSFLDRSGNTIYF. V usage is TRBV7-9 and J usage is TRBJ1-3; tentative D call: TRBD1 (6 bases). Germline CDR1 is SEHNR and CDR2 is FQNEAQ (reference sequence). V was pared by 3 bases and J by 3 bases, with 12 bases between. The CDR3 length is 15 residues.

This clonotype showed up just once. One end of the junction varies from germline; a read error may be responsible. The V call is TRBV4-1, the J call TRBJ2-2; TRBD2 matches at 9 bases. CDR3 length equals 18 residues. Germline loops: CDR1 MGHRA, CDR2 YSYEKL. The CDR3 DNA reads TGTTCCAGCAGCCAAGAAGTAGGTGGGCTAGCGGGGACCGGGGAGCTGTTTTTT. Residues: CSSSQEVGGLAGTGELFF.